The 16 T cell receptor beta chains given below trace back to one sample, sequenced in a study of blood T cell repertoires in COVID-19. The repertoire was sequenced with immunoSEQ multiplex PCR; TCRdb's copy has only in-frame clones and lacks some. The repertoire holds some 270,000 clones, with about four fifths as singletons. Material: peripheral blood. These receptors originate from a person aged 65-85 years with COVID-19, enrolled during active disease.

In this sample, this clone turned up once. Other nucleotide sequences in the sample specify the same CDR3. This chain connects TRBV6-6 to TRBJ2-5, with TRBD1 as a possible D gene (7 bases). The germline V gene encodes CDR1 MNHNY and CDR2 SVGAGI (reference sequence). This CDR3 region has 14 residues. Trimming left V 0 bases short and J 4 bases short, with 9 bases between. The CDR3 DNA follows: TGTGCCAGCAGTTACTCGGAGGGGGCAGAGACCCAGTACTTC. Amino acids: CASSYSEGAETQYF.

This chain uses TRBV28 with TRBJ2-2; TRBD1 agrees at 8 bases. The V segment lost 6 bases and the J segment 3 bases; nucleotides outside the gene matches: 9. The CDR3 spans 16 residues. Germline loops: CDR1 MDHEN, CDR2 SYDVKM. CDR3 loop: CASRPSGTGDTGELFF. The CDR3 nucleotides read TGTGCCAGCAGACCTTCCGGGACAGGAGACACCGGGGAGCTGTTTTTT. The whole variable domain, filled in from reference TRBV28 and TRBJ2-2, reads DVKVTQSSRYLVKRTGEKVFLECVQDMDHENMFWYRQDPGLGLRLIYFSYDVKMKEKGDIPEGYSVSREKKERFSLILESASTNQTSMYLCASRPSGTGDTGELFFGEGSRLTVL.

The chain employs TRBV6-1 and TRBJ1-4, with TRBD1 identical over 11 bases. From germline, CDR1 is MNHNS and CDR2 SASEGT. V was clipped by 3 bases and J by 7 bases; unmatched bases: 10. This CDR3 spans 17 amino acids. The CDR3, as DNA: TGTGCCAGCAGTGACCCCCTCGGAGGGACAGGGGGTGAAAAACTGTTTTTT. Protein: CASSDPLGGTGGEKLFF.

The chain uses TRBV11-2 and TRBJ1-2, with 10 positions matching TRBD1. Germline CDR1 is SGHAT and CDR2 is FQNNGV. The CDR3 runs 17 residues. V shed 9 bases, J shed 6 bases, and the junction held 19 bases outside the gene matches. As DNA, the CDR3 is TGTGCCAGTAACAAAGATTATGCGGGACAGGGGTTGCATGGCTACACCTTC. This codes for CASNKDYAGQGLHGYTF.

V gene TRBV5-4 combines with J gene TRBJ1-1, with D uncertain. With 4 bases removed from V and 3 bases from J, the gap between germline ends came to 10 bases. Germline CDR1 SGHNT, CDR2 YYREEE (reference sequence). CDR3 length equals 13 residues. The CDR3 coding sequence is TGTGCCAGCAGCAAGCCTTCCTACACTGAAGCTTTCTTT. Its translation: CASSKPSYTEAFF.

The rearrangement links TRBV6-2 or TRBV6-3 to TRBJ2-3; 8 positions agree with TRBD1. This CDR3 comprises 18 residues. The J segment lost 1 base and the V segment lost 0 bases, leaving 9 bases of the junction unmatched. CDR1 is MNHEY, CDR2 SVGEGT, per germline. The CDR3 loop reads CASSYSITDRAGTDTQYF. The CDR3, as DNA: TGTGCCAGCAGTTACTCGATAACGGACAGGGCGGGCACAGATACGCAGTATTTT.

The CDR3 protein is CASSSARGSGDNSPLHF. The CDR3 coding sequence is TGTGCCAGCAGCTCAGCCAGGGGATCAGGCGATAATTCACCCCTCCACTTT. The chain links TRBV5-8 to TRBJ1-6; a possible D gene is TRBD1 (6 bases). CDR1 and CDR2 from the germline V gene are SGHTS and YDEGEE. V lost 3 bases to trimming and J lost 5 bases, with 18 bases between them. The CDR3 extends over 17 amino acids.

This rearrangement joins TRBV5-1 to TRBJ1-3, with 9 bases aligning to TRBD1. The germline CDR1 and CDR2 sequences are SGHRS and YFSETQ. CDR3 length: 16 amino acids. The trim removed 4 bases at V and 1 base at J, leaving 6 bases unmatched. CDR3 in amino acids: CASSRPGTGSGNTIYF. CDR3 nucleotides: TGCGCCAGCAGCAGACCCGGGACAGGGTCTGGAAACACCATATATTTT.

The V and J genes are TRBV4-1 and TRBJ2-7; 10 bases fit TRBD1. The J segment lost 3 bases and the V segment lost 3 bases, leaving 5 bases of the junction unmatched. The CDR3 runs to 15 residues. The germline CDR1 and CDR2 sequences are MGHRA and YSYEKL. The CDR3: CASSQTGGLIYEQYF. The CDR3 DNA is TGCGCCAGCAGCCAGACAGGGGGCTTGATCTACGAGCAGTACTTC.

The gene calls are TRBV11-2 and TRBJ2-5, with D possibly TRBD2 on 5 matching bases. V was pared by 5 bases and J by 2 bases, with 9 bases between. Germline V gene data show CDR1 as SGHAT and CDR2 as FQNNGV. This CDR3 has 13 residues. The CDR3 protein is CASSRGLQETQYF. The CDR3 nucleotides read TGTGCCAGCAGCCGCGGGCTACAAGAGACCCAGTACTTC.

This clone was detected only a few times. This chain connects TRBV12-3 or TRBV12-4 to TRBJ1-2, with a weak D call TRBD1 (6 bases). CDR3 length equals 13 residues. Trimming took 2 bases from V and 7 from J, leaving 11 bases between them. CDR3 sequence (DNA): TGTGCCAGCAGTTTAAAACTCAGGGGTGGCTACACCTTC. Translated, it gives CASSLKLRGGYTF.

The CDR3 sequence: CASSPGFNANEKLFF. The CDR3 DNA is TGCGCCAGCAGCCCGGGATTCAACGCCAATGAAAAACTGTTTTTT. V usage is TRBV5-1 and J usage is TRBJ1-4; D uncertain. Germline CDR1 SGHRS, CDR2 YFSETQ. Trimming removed 4 bases at V and 5 bases at J, with 15 bases between. CDR3 length: 15 amino acids.

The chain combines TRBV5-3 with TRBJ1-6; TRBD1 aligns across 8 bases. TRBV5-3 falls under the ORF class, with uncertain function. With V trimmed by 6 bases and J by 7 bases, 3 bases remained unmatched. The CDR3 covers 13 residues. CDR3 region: CARITGGNSPLHF. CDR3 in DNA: TGTGCCAGAATCACAGGGGGGAATTCACCCCTCCACTTT.

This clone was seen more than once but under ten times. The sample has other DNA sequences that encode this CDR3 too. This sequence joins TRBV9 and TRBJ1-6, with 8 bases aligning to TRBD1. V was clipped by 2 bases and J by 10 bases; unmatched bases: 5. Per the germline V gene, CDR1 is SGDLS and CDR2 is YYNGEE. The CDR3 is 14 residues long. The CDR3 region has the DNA TGTGCCAGCAGCGTCGGACAGGGCAACTCACCCCTCCACTTT. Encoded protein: CASSVGQGNSPLHF.

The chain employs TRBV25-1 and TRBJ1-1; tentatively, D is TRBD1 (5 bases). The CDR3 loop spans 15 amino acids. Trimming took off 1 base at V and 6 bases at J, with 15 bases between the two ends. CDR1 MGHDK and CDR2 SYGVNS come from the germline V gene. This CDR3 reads CASSEWGGKEAEAFF. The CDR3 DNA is TGTGCCAGCAGTGAATGGGGGGGGAAAGAAGCTGAAGCTTTCTTT.

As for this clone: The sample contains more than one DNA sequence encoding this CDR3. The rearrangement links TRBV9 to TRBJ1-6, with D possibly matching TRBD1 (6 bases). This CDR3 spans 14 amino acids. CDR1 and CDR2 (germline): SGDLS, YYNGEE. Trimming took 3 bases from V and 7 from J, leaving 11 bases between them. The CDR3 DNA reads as TGTGCCAGCAGCGCACAGGGCACGAATTCACCCCTCCACTTT. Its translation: CASSAQGTNSPLHF.